This is a list of T cell receptor beta chains from one sample in a study of blood T cell repertoires in COVID-19. Sequencing was performed with immunoSEQ multiplex PCR; in TCRdb, only in-frame clones are kept and a portion is missing. The data show about 42,000 clones, 85% to 90% seen once. The sequenced sample was peripheral blood. The source is a man aged 25 to 45 with active or convalescent COVID-19. CDR3s include the opening cysteine and the closing phenylalanine or tryptophan. The order of the fields is CDR3 length, D gene, clone size, V gene, J gene, CDR3 DNA, CDR3 protein. A D gene is named only where the DNA matches it firmly. Expanded clones are given a class, and other clones once, few, many or no size at all.

15	.	.	TRBV9	TRBJ2-2	TGTGCCAGCAGCGTAGTGGGAGGGAACACCGGGGAGCTGTTTTTT	CASSVVGGNTGELFF
17	.	.	TRBV5-6	TRBJ2-1	TGTGCCAGCAGCCGGCAGACCCTAGCTGCCCTTGGGAATGAGCAGTTCTTC	CASSRQTLAALGNEQFF
11	TRBD2	.	TRBV20-1	TRBJ2-1	TGCAGCTTGACTAGCGGTAATGAGCAGTTCTTC	CSLTSGNEQFF
11	.	.	TRBV12-3/TRBV12-4	TRBJ1-4	TGTGCCAGCAGCCCCTCGGGAAAACTGTTTTTT	CASSPSGKLFF
16	TRBD2	few	TRBV3-1/TRBV3-2	TRBJ2-1	TGTGCCAGCAGCCGAGGGACTAGCAATAATTTAGATGAGCAGTTCTTC	CASSRGTSNNLDEQFF
12	.	.	TRBV3-1/TRBV3-2	TRBJ2-2	TGTGCCAGCAGCCAAGCAACCGGGGAGCTGTTTTTT	CASSQATGELFF
11	.	.	TRBV7-9	TRBJ2-3	TGTGCCAGCAGCTCTACAGATACGCAGTATTTT	CASSSTDTQYF
14	TRBD2	.	TRBV19	TRBJ2-7	TGTGCCAGTAGTATCGGCGGGAGCTCCTACGAGCAGTACTTC	CASSIGGSSYEQYF
14	.	.	TRBV29-1	TRBJ2-3	TGCAGCGTTGTTTCCCGGCGGGGCACAGATACGCAGTATTTT	CSVVSRRGTDTQYF
16	.	.	TRBV5-6	TRBJ1-4	TGTGCCAGCAGCACCGGGATTTTTGCAACTAATGAAAAACTGTTTTTT	CASSTGIFATNEKLFF
16	TRBD1	.	TRBV6-1	TRBJ1-5	TGTGCCAGCAGTGACCAGACAGGGGTTCGCGGTCAGCCCCAGCATTTT	CASSDQTGVRGQPQHF
14	.	.	TRBV6-5	TRBJ1-6	TGTGCCAGCACTTTACTCTCCTATAATTCACCCCTCCACTTT	CASTLLSYNSPLHF
17	.	.	TRBV4-1	TRBJ1-2	TGCGCCAGCAGCCAAGTTAGGGTAGGGGTGGGATTCTATGGCTACACCTTC	CASSQVRVGVGFYGYTF
17	TRBD1	.	TRBV18	TRBJ1-3	TGTGCCAGCTCACCGACAGGGTACTGGAGCTCTGGAAACACCATATATTTT	CASSPTGYWSSGNTIYF
16	TRBD1	.	TRBV5-5	TRBJ1-5	TGTGCCAGCAGCGTGACAGGGACCGTCAGCAATCAGCCCCAGCATTTT	CASSVTGTVSNQPQHF
14	TRBD1	.	TRBV3-1/TRBV3-2	TRBJ2-5	TGTGCCAGCAGCCTTGGGACAGATCAAGAGACCCAGTACTTC	CASSLGTDQETQYF
16	.	.	TRBV19	TRBJ1-4	TGTGCCAGTAGCCACCCGGGGGGGTCAACTAATGAAAAACTGTTTTTT	CASSHPGGSTNEKLFF
15	.	.	TRBV27	TRBJ1-1	TGTGCCAGCAGTTTGGGGGGGTGGGGGAACACTGAAGCTTTCTTT	CASSLGGWGNTEAFF
15	.	.	TRBV10-2	TRBJ2-1	TGCGCCAGCAGTGGGGCAGAGAGCTCCTACAATGAGCAGTTCTTC	CASSGAESSYNEQFF
14	.	.	TRBV11-2	TRBJ1-1	TGTGCCAGCAGCCTACGACAGCGGGGCACTGAAGCTTTCTTT	CASSLRQRGTEAFF
16	.	.	TRBV6-5	TRBJ2-2	TGTGCCAGCAGTTACTCGCGGCAGGGGAGAACCGGGGAGCTGTTTTTT	CASSYSRQGRTGELFF
15	.	.	TRBV4-1	TRBJ1-3	TGCGCCAGCAGCCAAGATAGTGGTTATGGAAACACCATATATTTT	CASSQDSGYGNTIYF
16	TRBD1	.	TRBV14	TRBJ1-1	TGTGCCAGCAGCCCACTGACAGGGACGCTGAACACTGAAGCTTTCTTT	CASSPLTGTLNTEAFF
13	.	.	TRBV6-5	TRBJ1-5	TGTGCCAGCATGGGCAGAGCTAATCAGCCCCAGCATTTT	CASMGRANQPQHF
13	TRBD1	.	TRBV19	TRBJ1-2	TGTGCCAGTAGTAGCGACAGGGGCCATGGCTACACCTTC	CASSSDRGHGYTF
18	.	once	TRBV5-6	TRBJ1-4	TGTGCCAGCAGCCGCATCGCCATCCCAGCGACAACTAATGAAAAACTGTTTTTT	CASSRIAIPATTNEKLFF
14	TRBD1	.	TRBV6-5	TRBJ1-2	TGTGCCAGCAGCCACAGGGGTAAAGGGTATGGCTACACCTTC	CASSHRGKGYGYTF
19	TRBD2	.	TRBV7-9	TRBJ2-5	TGTGCCAGCAGCAACCGACGGGATAGCGGGAGGGCCCGTCAAGAGACCCAGTACTTC	CASSNRRDSGRARQETQYF
17	TRBD2	few	TRBV12-5	TRBJ2-1	TGTGCTAGTGGTTTGCGAGCTAGCGGGAGGTACTACAATGAGCAGTTCTTC	CASGLRASGRYYNEQFF
13	.	.	TRBV27	TRBJ2-1	TGTGCCAGCAGTCCGAGGGTCTACAATGAGCAGTTCTTC	CASSPRVYNEQFF